The 3 T cell receptor beta chains presented below share a single source sample, sequenced in a study of T cell clones after liver transplantation. Sequencing used immunoSEQ multiplex PCR; TCRdb keeps in-frame clones, though not all of them. The sample has about 120,000 clones, 75% to 95% seen once. Sequenced material: CD4+ T cells from blood, taken 12 months after liver transplant. These receptors were collected from a human patient who received a liver transplant. These T cells may partly come from the graft donor.

This chain joins TRBV28 and TRBJ1-1; no clear D. Germline values: CDR1 MDHEN, CDR2 SYDVKM. The CDR3 contains 14 residues. V was cut by 2 bases and J by 4 bases, with 11 bases left in between. CDR3 residues: CASSLIGRGTEAFF. CDR3 nucleotides: TGTGCCAGCAGTTTAATCGGTCGGGGCACTGAAGCTTTCTTT.

This rearrangement joins TRBV5-1 to TRBJ1-2, with D maybe TRBD1 (6 bases). V lost 0 bases to trimming and J lost 0 bases, with 12 bases between them. The germline gives CDR1 SGHRS, CDR2 YFSETQ. The CDR3 is 16 residues long. In nucleotides, the CDR3 is TGCGCCAGCAGCTTGGGCTGGACAGCAGCTAACTATGGCTACACCTTC. Protein product: CASSLGWTAANYGYTF.

The CDR3 DNA sequence: TGTGCCAGTAGTATGACAGGGCTAAGGGAGACCCAGTACTTC. Its protein product is CASSMTGLRETQYF. The rearrangement joins TRBV19 to TRBJ2-5, with 7 bases matching TRBD1. The CDR3 loop spans 14 amino acids. CDR1 and CDR2 (germline): LNHDA, SQIVND (reference sequence). V trimming: 3 bases; J trimming: 5 bases; junction bases outside the gene matches: 6. The entire variable domain, with the rest obtained from reference TRBV19 and TRBJ2-5, is as follows: DGGITQSPKYLFRKEGQNVTLSCEQNLNHDAMYWYRQDPGQGLRLIYYSQIVNDFQKGDIAEGYSVSREKKESFPLTVTSAQKNPTAFYLCASSMTGLRETQYFGPGTRLLVL.